A single sample is the source of the 9 T cell receptor beta chains below, sequenced in a study of T cell changes during pregnancy in multiple sclerosis. The assay was immunoSEQ multiplex PCR, and TCRdb's table has in-frame clones only and misses some. Of approximately 51,000 clones in the sample, 93% were seen once. The source was peripheral blood, collected in the second trimester of pregnancy. These receptor sequences come from a female donor with multiple sclerosis, enrolled in a pregnancy study.

The chain combines TRBV11-3 with TRBJ1-2, with TRBD1 matching 8 bases. The CDR3 runs 14 residues. The V and J ends lost 3 bases and 2 bases, in that order; junction bases with no gene match: 2. Per the germline V gene, CDR1 is SGHNT and CDR2 is YENEEA. The CDR3 spells CASSFGQGNYGYTF. In DNA form, the CDR3 reads TGTGCCAGCAGCTTTGGACAGGGAAACTATGGCTACACCTTC. The full variable domain, with the rest looked up from reference TRBV11-3 and TRBJ1-2, is EAGVVQSPRYKIIEKKQPVAFWCNPISGHNTLYWYLQNLGQGPELLIRYENEEAVDDSQLPKDRFSAERLKGVDSTLKIQPAELGDSAVYLCASSFGQGNYGYTFGSGTRLTVV.

The chain is built from TRBV19 and TRBJ1-3, with D perhaps matching TRBD1 (6 bases). Trimming shortened V by 8 bases and J by 5 bases, and 16 bases separated the two germline ends. CDR3 length equals 14 residues. Germline V lookup: CDR1 LNHDA, CDR2 SQIVND (reference sequence). The CDR3 DNA is TGTGCCAGTGGACGAACAGGGTTGCGAAACACCATATATTTT. It is translated as CASGRTGLRNTIYF.

The chain joins TRBV9 to TRBJ2-3; the match to TRBD1 covers 7 bases. CDR3 length equals 13 residues. V was clipped by 7 bases and J by 4 bases; unmatched bases: 6. Germline assignment: CDR1 SGDLS and CDR2 YYNGEE. The CDR3 DNA reads as TGTGCCAGCGAGCAGGGGGAGTCAGATACGCAGTATTTT. It is translated as CASEQGESDTQYF.

The rearrangement joins TRBV28 to TRBJ2-7; 8 bases align to TRBD2. Losses at the gene ends were 3 bases for V and 1 base for J; bases not matched to a gene: 5. CDR1 is MDHEN and CDR2 is SYDVKM in the germline V gene. The CDR3 consists of 15 residues. Here the CDR3 DNA reads TGTGCCAGCAGTTTGAGCGGGAGTGCGTCCTACGAGCAGTACTTC. Its protein product is CASSLSGSASYEQYF. The complete variable domain, with remaining parts taken from reference TRBV28 and TRBJ2-7, reads DVKVTQSSRYLVKRTGEKVFLECVQDMDHENMFWYRQDPGLGLRLIYFSYDVKMKEKGDIPEGYSVSREKKERFSLILESASTNQTSMYLCASSLSGSASYEQYFGPGTRLTVT.

The count of this clone is one. Written as DNA, the CDR3 is TGCGCCAGCAGCCAAGAATGGCAGGGGGCTAGGTCAGATACGCAGTATTTT. Its translation is CASSQEWQGARSDTQYF. The gene calls are TRBV4-3 and TRBJ2-3; 8 positions agree with TRBD1. With 0 bases clipped from V and 4 bases from J, the junction kept 9 bases outside the gene matches. The CDR3 is 17 amino acids. Germline assignment: CDR1 LGHNA and CDR2 YSLEER.

The chain recombines TRBV9 with TRBJ2-7; TRBD1 aligns across 12 bases. This CDR3 spans 15 amino acids. Trimming cost V 0 bases and J 5 bases; bases outside gene matches: 3. CDR1 is SGDLS, CDR2 YYNGEE, per germline. In nucleotides, the CDR3 is TGTGCCAGCAGCGTAGATGGGACAGGGGGCAACGAGCAGTACTTC. This codes for CASSVDGTGGNEQYF.

V is TRBV7-6 and J is TRBJ1-1; a possible D gene is TRBD1 (5 bases). The CDR3 is made up of 13 amino acids. Germline CDR1 reads SGHVS; CDR2 reads FNYEAQ. V was trimmed by 5 bases and J by 5 bases, leaving 12 bases between them. For the CDR3, the DNA is TGTGCCAGCAGCCAGTTGGGGGGGACTGAAGCTTTCTTT. Its translation is CASSQLGGTEAFF.

The rearrangement links TRBV27 to TRBJ2-1; D is perhaps TRBD1 (5 bases). CDR3 length: 14 residues. Germline CDR1 is MNHEY and CDR2 is SMNVEV (reference sequence). V lost 5 bases to trimming and J lost 3 bases, with 11 bases between them. The CDR3 region is CASSISDNYNEQFF. CDR3 coding DNA: TGTGCCAGCAGTATTTCGGACAACTACAATGAGCAGTTCTTC.

Only one count was recorded for this clone. The chain couples TRBV2 to TRBJ2-7, with 7 bases aligning to TRBD1. The CDR3 length is 11 residues. Trimming at V came to 6 bases and at J to 4 bases, leaving 0 bases not matched to a gene. In germline, CDR1 is SNHLY, CDR2 FYNNEI. CDR3 region: CASRTGYEQYF. As DNA, the CDR3 is TGTGCCAGCAGGACAGGGTACGAGCAGTACTTC. Filled out from reference TRBV2 and TRBJ2-7, the complete variable domain reads EPEVTQTPSHQVTQMGQEVILRCVPISNHLYFYWYRQILGQKVEFLVSFYNNEISEKSEIFDDQFSVERPDGSNFTLKIRSTKLEDSAMYFCASRTGYEQYFGPGTRLTVT.